Shown below are 2 T cell receptor beta chains from a single sample sequenced in a study of T cell changes during pregnancy in multiple sclerosis. Generated by immunoSEQ multiplex PCR, the TCRdb table keeps only in-frame clones and is missing some. This table has around 50,000 clones, 90% to 95% appearing once. The sequencing here drew on CD4+ T cells from peripheral blood mononuclear cells, taken in the second trimester of pregnancy. The receptors were sampled from a female donor with multiple sclerosis, enrolled in a pregnancy study.

This sequence joins TRBV7-3 and TRBJ2-3; D remains unclear. Germline loops: CDR1 SGHTA, CDR2 FQGTGA. The V end was cut by 2 bases, the J end by 6 bases, with 15 bases between. The CDR3 spans 15 residues. The CDR3 DNA follows: TGTGCCAGCAGCTTACGGAGTACTGGCTGGGATACGCAGTATTTT. This translates into CASSLRSTGWDTQYF.

J is TRBJ2-7 and V is TRBV5-1; 7 nucleotides agree with TRBD1. This CDR3 has 13 amino acids. Per the germline V gene, CDR1 is SGHRS and CDR2 is YFSETQ. J lost 3 bases, V lost 4 bases, and 4 bases had no gene match. The CDR3 coding sequence is TGCGCCAGCAGCCGTGGGACAGTCTACGAGCAGTACTTC. Protein: CASSRGTVYEQYF.